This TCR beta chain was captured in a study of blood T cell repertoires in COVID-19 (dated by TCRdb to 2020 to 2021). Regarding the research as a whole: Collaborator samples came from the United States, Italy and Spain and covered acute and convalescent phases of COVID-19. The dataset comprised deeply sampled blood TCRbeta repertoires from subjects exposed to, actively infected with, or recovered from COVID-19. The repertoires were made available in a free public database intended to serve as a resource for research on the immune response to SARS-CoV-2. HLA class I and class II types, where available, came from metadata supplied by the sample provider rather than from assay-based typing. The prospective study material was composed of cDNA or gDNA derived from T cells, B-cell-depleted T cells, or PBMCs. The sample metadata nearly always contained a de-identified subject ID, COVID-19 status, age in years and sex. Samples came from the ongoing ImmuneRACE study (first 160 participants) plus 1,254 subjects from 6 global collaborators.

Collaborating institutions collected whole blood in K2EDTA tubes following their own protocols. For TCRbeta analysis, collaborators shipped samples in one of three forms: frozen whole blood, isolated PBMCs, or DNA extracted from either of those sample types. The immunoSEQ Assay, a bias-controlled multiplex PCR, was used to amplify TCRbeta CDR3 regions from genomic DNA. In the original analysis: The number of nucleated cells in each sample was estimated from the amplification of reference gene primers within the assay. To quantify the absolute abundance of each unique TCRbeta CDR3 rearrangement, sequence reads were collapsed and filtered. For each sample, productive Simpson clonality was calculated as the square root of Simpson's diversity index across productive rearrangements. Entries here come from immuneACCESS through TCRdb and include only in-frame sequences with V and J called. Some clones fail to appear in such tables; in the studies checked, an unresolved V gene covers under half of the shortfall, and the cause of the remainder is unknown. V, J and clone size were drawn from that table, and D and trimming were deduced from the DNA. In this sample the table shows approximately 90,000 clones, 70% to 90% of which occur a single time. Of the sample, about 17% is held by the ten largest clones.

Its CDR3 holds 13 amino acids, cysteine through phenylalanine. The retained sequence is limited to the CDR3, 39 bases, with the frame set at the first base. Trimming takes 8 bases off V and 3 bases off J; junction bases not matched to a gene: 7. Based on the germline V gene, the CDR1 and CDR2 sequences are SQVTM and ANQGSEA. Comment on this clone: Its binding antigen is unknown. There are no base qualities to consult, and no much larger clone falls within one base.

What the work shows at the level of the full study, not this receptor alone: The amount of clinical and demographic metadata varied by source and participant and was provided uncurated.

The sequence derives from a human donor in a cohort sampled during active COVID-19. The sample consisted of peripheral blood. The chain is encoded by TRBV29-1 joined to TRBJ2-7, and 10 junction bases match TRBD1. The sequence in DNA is TGCAGCACCTCCGGGACAGGGGTCTACGAGCAGTACTTC. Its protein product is CSTSGTGVYEQYF.